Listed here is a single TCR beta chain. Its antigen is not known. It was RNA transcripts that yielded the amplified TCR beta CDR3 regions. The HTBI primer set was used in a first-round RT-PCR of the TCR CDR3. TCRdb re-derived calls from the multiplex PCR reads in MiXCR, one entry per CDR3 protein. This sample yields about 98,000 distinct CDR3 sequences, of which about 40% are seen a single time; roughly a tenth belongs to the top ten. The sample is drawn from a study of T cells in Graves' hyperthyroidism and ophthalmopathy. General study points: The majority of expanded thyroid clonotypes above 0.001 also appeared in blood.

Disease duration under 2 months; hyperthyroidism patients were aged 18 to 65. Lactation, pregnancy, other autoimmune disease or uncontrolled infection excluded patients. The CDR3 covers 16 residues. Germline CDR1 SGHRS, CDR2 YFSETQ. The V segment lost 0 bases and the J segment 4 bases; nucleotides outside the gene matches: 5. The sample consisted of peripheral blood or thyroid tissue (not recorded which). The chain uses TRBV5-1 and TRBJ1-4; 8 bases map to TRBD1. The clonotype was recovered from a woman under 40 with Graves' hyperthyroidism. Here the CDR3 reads CASSLGQGKINEKLFF. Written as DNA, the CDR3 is TGCGCCAGCAGCTTGGGACAGGGGAAGATTAATGAAAAACTGTTTTTT.